The clone carrying this TCR beta chain has a handful of counts. Antigen specificity is unknown. The data were taken from a study of early T cells in non-severe SARS-CoV-2 infection. Overall study context: The input, bulk RNA from unsorted whole blood, was sequenced, and chains were unpaired. General observations from the study: VDJdb matching skewed toward anti-spike CD8 responses, missing private and CD4 specificities.

Individual cDNA molecules each received unique molecular identifiers attached to them. TCRdb re-called the 5' RACE reads with MiXCR, one entry per CDR3 protein. The data show 70,000 to 85,000 distinct CDR3 sequences, about 12% seen once. This CDR3 is 15 amino acids long. The germline gives CDR1 SGHVS, CDR2 FQNEAQ. Germline trimming cut 1 base from V and 2 bases from J; bases unmatched to any gene: 3. This clonotype originated in an adult who was a healthcare worker with PCR-confirmed SARS-CoV-2 infection or an uninfected control (not recorded which). Sequencing was done on a sample of whole blood. The chain uses TRBV7-8 and TRBJ2-7, with 9 bases matching TRBD2. CDR3 region: CASSLGAGGPYEQYF. CDR3 in DNA: TGTGCCAGCAGCTTAGGGGCGGGAGGGCCCTACGAGCAGTACTTC. Looking up the rest from reference TRBV7-8 and TRBJ2-7 gives the full variable domain: GAGVSQSPRYKVAKRGQDVALRCDPISGHVSLFWYQQALGQGPEFLTYFQNEAQLDKSGLPSDRFFAERPEGSVSTLKIQRTQQEDSAVYLCASSLGAGGPYEQYFGPGTRLTVT.